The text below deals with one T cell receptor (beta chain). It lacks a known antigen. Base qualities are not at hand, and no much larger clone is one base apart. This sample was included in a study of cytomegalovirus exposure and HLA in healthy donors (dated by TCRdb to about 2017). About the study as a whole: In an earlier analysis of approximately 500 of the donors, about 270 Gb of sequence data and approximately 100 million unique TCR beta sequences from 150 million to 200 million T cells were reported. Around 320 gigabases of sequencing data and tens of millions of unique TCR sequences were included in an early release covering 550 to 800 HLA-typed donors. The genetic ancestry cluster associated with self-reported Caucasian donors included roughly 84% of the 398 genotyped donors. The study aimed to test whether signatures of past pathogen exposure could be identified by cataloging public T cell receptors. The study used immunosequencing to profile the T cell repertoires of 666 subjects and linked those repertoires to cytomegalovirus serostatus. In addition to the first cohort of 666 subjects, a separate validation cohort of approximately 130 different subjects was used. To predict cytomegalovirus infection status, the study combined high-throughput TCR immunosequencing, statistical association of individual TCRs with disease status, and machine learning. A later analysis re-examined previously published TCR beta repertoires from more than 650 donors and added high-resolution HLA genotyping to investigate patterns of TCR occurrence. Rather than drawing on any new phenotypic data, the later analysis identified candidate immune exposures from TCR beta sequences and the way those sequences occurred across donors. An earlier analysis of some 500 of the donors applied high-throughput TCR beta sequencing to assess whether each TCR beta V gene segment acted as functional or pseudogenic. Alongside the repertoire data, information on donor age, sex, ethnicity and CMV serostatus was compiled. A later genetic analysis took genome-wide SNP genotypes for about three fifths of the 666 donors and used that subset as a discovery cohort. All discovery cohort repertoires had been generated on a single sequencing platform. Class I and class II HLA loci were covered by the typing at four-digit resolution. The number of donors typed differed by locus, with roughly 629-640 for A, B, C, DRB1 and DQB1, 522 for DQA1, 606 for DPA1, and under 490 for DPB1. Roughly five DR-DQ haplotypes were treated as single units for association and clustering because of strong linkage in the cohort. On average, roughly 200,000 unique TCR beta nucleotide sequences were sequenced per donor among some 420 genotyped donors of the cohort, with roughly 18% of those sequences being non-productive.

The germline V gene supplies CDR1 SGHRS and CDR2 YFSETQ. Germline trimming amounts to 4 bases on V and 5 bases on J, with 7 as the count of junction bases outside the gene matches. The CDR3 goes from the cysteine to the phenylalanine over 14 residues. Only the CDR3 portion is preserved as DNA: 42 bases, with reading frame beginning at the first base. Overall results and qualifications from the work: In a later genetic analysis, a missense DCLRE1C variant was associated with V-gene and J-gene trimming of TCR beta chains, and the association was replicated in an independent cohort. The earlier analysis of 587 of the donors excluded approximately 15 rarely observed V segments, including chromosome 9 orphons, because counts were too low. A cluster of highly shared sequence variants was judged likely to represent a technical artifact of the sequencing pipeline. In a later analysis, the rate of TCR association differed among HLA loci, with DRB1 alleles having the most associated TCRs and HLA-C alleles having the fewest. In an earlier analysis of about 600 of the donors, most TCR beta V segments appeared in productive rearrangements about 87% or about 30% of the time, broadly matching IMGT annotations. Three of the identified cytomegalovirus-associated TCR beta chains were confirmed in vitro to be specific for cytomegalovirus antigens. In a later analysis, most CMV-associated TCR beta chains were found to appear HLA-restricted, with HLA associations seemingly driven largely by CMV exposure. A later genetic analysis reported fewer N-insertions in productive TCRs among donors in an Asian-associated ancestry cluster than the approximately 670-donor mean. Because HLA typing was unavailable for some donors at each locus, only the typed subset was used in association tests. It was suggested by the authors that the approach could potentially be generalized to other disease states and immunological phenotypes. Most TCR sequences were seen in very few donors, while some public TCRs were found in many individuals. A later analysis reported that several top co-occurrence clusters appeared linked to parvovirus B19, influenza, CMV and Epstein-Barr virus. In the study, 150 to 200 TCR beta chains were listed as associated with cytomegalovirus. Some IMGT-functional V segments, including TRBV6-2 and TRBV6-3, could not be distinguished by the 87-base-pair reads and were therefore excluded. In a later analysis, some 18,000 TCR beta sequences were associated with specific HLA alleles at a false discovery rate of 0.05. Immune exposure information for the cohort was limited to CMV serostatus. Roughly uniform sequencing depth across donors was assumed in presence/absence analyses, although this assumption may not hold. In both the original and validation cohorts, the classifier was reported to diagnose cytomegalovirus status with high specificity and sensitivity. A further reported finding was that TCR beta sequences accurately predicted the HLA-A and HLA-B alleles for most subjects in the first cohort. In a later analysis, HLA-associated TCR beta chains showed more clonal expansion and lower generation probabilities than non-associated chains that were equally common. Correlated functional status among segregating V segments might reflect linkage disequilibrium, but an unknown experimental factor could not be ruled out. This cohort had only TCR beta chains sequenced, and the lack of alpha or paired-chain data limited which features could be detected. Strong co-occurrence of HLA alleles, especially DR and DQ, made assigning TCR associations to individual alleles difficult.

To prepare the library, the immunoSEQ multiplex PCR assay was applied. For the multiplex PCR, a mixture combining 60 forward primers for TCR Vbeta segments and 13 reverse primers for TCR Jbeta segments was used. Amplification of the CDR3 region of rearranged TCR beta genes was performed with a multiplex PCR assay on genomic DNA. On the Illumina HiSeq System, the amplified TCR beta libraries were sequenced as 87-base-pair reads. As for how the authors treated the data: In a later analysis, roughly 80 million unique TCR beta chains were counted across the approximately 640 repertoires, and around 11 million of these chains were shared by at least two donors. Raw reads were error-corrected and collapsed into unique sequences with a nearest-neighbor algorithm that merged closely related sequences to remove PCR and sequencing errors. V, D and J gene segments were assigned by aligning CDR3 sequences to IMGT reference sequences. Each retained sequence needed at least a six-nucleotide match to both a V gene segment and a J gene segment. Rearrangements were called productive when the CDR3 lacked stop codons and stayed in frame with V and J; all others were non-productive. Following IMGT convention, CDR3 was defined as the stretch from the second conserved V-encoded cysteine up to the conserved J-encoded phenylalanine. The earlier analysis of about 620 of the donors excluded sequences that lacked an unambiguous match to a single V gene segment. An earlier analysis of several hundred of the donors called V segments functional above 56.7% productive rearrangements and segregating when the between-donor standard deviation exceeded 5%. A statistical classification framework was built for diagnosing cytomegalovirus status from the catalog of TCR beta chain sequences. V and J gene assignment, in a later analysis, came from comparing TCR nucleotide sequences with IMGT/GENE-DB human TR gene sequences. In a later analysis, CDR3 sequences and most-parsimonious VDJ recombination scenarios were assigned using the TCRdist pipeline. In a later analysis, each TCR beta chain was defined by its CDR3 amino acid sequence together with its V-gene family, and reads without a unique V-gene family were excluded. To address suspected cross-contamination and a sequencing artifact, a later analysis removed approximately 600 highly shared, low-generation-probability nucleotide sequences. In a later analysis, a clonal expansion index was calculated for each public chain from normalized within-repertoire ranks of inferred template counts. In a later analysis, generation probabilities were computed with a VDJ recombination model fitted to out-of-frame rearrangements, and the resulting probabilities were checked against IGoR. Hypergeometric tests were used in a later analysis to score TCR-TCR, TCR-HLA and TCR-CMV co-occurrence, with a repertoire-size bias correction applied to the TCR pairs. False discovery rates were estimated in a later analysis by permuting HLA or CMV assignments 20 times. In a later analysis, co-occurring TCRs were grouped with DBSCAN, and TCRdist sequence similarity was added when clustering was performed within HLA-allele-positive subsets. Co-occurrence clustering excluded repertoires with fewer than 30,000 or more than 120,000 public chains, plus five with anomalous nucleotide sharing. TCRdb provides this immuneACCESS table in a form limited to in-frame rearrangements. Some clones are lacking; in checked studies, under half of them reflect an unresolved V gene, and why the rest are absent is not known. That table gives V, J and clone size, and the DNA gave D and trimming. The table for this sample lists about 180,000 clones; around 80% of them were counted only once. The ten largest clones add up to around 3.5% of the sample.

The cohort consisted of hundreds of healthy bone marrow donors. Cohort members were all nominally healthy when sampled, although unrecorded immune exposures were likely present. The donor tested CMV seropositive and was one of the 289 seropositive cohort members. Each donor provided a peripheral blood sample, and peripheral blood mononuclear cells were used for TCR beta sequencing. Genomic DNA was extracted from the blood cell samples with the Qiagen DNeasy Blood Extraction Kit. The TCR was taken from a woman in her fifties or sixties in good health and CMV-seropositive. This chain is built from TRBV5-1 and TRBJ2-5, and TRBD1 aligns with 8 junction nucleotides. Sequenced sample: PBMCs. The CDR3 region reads CASSLSGDRETQYF. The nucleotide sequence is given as TGCGCCAGCAGCCTCTCCGGGGACAGGGAGACCCAGTACTTC. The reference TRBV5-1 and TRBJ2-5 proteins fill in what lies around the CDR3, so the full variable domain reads KAGVTQTPRYLIKTRGQQVTLSCSPISGHRSVSWYQQTPGQGLQFLFEYFSETQRNKGNFPGRFSGRQFSNSRSEMNVSTLELGDSALYLCASSLSGDRETQYFGPGTRLLVL.